This TCR beta chain was sequenced during a study of blood T cell repertoires in COVID-19. About the research overall: In each case, the material was cDNA or gDNA derived from T cells, B-cell-depleted T cells, or PBMCs.

Enrolled through a virtual design, the participants were between 18 and 89 years of age and came from about two dozen US areas. Participants' own reports of clinical history determined their cohort assignment. Some clones are missing from TCRdb's copy, which holds only in-frame ones; the method was immunoSEQ multiplex PCR. The repertoire consists of about 310,000 clones, with around 84% occurring once and the leading ten covering around 2%. The CDR3 is made up of 16 amino acids. CDR1 and CDR2 (germline): SGHRS, YFSETQ. V was pared by 5 bases and J by 7 bases, with 10 bases of the junction left unmatched.

This TCR was sampled from a woman aged 25 to 39 who had been exposed to COVID-19. This chain connects TRBV5-1 to TRBJ1-6; 9 bases line up with TRBD1. Input material: PBMCs or T cells enriched from blood (not recorded which). This CDR3 reads CASRGSGTGQNSPLHF. CDR3 bases: TGCGCCAGCAGAGGGTCCGGGACAGGGCAAAATTCACCCCTCCACTTT. The variable domain in full, with the rest retrieved from reference TRBV5-1 and TRBJ1-6, is KAGVTQTPRYLIKTRGQQVTLSCSPISGHRSVSWYQQTPGQGLQFLFEYFSETQRNKGNFPGRFSGRQFSNSRSEMNVSTLELGDSALYLCASRGSGTGQNSPLHFGNGTRLTVT.